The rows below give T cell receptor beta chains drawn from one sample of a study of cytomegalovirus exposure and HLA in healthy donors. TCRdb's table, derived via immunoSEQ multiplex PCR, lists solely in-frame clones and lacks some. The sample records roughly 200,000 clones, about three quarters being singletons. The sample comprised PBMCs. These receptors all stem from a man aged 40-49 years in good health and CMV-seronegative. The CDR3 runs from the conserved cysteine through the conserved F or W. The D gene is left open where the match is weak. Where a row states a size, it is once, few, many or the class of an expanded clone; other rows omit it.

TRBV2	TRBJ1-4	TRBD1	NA	TGTGCCAGCAGTGGGGACAGGGGGAATGAAAAACTGTTTTTT	CASSGDRGNEKLFF
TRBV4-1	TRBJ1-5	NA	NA	TGCGCCAGCAGCCACCGACCCCCAGGGGATAGCAATCAGCCCCAGCATTTT	CASSHRPPGDSNQPQHF
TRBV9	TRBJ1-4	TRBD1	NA	TGTGCCAGCAGCCGTACAGGGGGGGCAAAACTGTTTTTT	CASSRTGGAKLFF
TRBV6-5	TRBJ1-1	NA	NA	TGTGCCAGCAGAACGACATTGAACACTGAAGCTTTCTTT	CASRTTLNTEAFF
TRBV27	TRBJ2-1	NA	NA	TGTGCCAGCACTCCCAGGGGGACTAGCTACAATGAGCAGTTCTTC	CASTPRGTSYNEQFF
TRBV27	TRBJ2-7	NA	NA	TGTGCCAGCAGTTTAAGGCAGGGCCACGAGCAGTACTTC	CASSLRQGHEQYF
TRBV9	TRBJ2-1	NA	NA	TGTGCCAGCAGCGTAGAAGTCGGGGGAGACTCCCCGAGGGGGCAGTTCTTC	CASSVEVGGDSPRGQFF
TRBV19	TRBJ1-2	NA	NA	TGTGCCAGTAGTATTGGTTTTGGGGGGGCGAACGTTCGAGGCTACACCTTC	CASSIGFGGANVRGYTF
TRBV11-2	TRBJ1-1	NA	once	TGTGCCAGCAGCTCCCTCGACACTGAAGCTTTCTTT	CASSSLDTEAFF
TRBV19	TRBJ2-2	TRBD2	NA	TGTGCCAGTAGTCCCCTGGGGGGGTTTGACACCGGGGAGCTGTTTTTT	CASSPLGGFDTGELFF
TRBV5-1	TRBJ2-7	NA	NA	TGCGCCAGCAGCTTTTCATACGAGCAGTACTTC	CASSFSYEQYF
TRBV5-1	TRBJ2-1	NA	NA	TGCGCCAGCAGCTTGGGTATTAGCTCCTACAATGAGCAGTTCTTC	CASSLGISSYNEQFF
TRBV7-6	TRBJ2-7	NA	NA	TGTGCCAGCAGCTCGGGGTCCTACTACGAGCAGTACTTC	CASSSGSYYEQYF
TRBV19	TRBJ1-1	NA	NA	TGTGCCAGTAGTACCTCCGGGGGAAGGTCTGAAGCTTTCTTT	CASSTSGGRSEAFF
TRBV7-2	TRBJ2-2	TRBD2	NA	TGTGCCAGCAGTCCGGGAGGGGCCGAGGCCGGGGAGCTGTTTTTT	CASSPGGAEAGELFF
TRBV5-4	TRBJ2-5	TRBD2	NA	TGTGCCAGCAGCTCCCCGGGACTAGGGGGTGAGACCCAGTACTTC	CASSSPGLGGETQYF